This T cell receptor (beta chain) derives from a study of cytomegalovirus exposure and HLA in healthy donors. Primers: 60 Vbeta forward and 13 Jbeta reverse. Sequencing used immunoSEQ multiplex PCR; TCRdb keeps in-frame clones, though not all of them. The table includes roughly 130,000 clones, roughly 80% detected once. The CDR3 loop spans 22 amino acids. The genes are TRBV21-1 and TRBJ2-1; the table's D gene call, TRBD2, was not cross checked with the DNA. TRBV21-1 is labeled a pseudogene. The sequencing sample was made of PBMCs. The clonotype was recovered from a man between 35 and 55 years old in good health and CMV-seronegative. The CDR3, as DNA: TGTGCCAGCAGCAAAGTAGAGATTCCGGGACAGGGACTAGCGGGACCATACAATGAGCAGTTCTTC. Amino acid sequence: CASSKVEIPGQGLAGPYNEQFF.